Listed below are T cell receptor beta chains from one sample, sequenced in a study of Graves' ophthalmopathy and Graves' hyperthyroidism. TCRdb called the multiplex PCR reads again in MiXCR, with one record for every CDR3 protein. The sample consists of around 1.1 million distinct CDR3 sequences, less than 45% of them appearing once. The sequencing sample was made of peripheral blood or thyroid tissue (not recorded which). Receptors originate from an adult man with Graves' hyperthyroidism. The CDR3 runs from the conserved cysteine through the conserved F or W. Each record gives: CDR3 protein, V gene, J gene.

CASSERSSTDTQYF	TRBV5-1	TRBJ2-3
CASQGELARGNSPLHF	TRBV6-1	TRBJ1-6
CASSPDASRETQYF	TRBV7-9	TRBJ2-5
CASSQVGPDTGELFF	TRBV4-2	TRBJ2-2
CASSPQGGGTLQETQYF	TRBV7-8	TRBJ2-5
CASRPLSSPGELFF	TRBV7-2	TRBJ2-2
CASSWTGEETQYF	TRBV5-8	TRBJ2-5
CASSMGQSKGETQYF	TRBV28	TRBJ2-5
CASTLQQPGRSEQYF	TRBV12-3/TRBV12-4	TRBJ2-7
CASSLGRIPEWGQPQHF	TRBV9	TRBJ1-5
CASSSGAGQEKLFF	TRBV5-1	TRBJ1-4
CASSVAAGYTF	TRBV11-2	TRBJ1-2
CASSNAWGYTF	TRBV7-8	TRBJ1-2
CASRGPGRKNQPQHF	TRBV5-4	TRBJ1-5
CASSLVGPSEKLFF	TRBV5-6	TRBJ1-4
CASRLQGAPYGYTF	TRBV2	TRBJ1-2
CAITPAFRETQYF	TRBV10-3	TRBJ2-5
CASNYYGDGYTF	TRBV7-6	TRBJ1-2
CASRRLTGSYEQYF	TRBV7-9	TRBJ2-7
CATSRDSTGADTEAFF	TRBV15	TRBJ1-1
CASSLASGKVKNSPLHF	TRBV5-5	TRBJ1-6
CSVEAGLADTQYF	TRBV29-1	TRBJ2-3